These T cell receptor beta chains were read from a single sample in a study of T-cell reconstitution after alpha-beta-depleted transplantation in children. TCRdb called the PCR reads again in MiXCR, with one record for every CDR3 protein. This sample has 200,000 to 300,000 distinct CDR3 sequences, with about 11% found just once. The source material was PBMCs from the stem cell graft donor, sampled from the stem cell graft. The receptors derive from a human donor who donated a stem cell graft to a child with acute lymphoblastic leukemia. Each CDR3 is given with its conserved first and last residue. D genes are given only for firm matches.

d_call: TRBD1
v_call: TRBV7-9
j_call: TRBJ2-1
cdr3_aa: CASSPDRGRDEQFF

d_call: -
v_call: TRBV4-2
j_call: TRBJ2-7
cdr3_aa: CASSQEQSLPAYEQYF

d_call: TRBD1
v_call: TRBV20-1
j_call: TRBJ2-7
cdr3_aa: CSARGWGQGNSYEQYF

d_call: TRBD1
v_call: TRBV29-1
j_call: TRBJ2-1
cdr3_aa: CSVGTGVYNEQFF

d_call: -
v_call: TRBV7-2
j_call: TRBJ2-5
cdr3_aa: CASTLFRQGQETQYF

d_call: -
v_call: TRBV9
j_call: TRBJ2-2
cdr3_aa: CASSVGASNTGELFF

d_call: TRBD2
v_call: TRBV20-1
j_call: TRBJ2-1
cdr3_aa: CSATRGGRDNEQFF

d_call: -
v_call: TRBV20-1
j_call: TRBJ2-7
cdr3_aa: CSASLGDPYEQYF

d_call: TRBD1
v_call: TRBV12-3/TRBV12-4
j_call: TRBJ2-7
cdr3_aa: CASSKTGYEQYF

d_call: TRBD1
v_call: TRBV2
j_call: TRBJ2-1
cdr3_aa: CASRDRVLGNEQFF

d_call: TRBD2
v_call: TRBV20-1
j_call: TRBJ2-1
cdr3_aa: CSARGGGMGKGHEQFF

d_call: -
v_call: TRBV14
j_call: TRBJ1-6
cdr3_aa: CASSQVRSPLHF

d_call: -
v_call: TRBV12-3/TRBV12-4
j_call: TRBJ2-3
cdr3_aa: CASSTPDRDSPDTQYF

d_call: -
v_call: TRBV7-2
j_call: TRBJ2-5
cdr3_aa: CASSLHSHEVQETQYF

d_call: TRBD2
v_call: TRBV13
j_call: TRBJ2-7
cdr3_aa: CASSSQGGAYEQYF

d_call: -
v_call: TRBV20-1
j_call: TRBJ2-5
cdr3_aa: CSAREGVWGAGETQYF

d_call: TRBD1
v_call: TRBV20-1
j_call: TRBJ2-3
cdr3_aa: CSARQGVAYTDTQYF

d_call: -
v_call: TRBV11-2
j_call: TRBJ1-1
cdr3_aa: CASGRGLGEAFF

d_call: TRBD2
v_call: TRBV7-3
j_call: TRBJ2-3
cdr3_aa: CASSPILGGSTDTHYF

d_call: -
v_call: TRBV7-9
j_call: TRBJ2-7
cdr3_aa: CASSPDSSYEQYF

d_call: TRBD2
v_call: TRBV12-3/TRBV12-4
j_call: TRBJ2-5
cdr3_aa: CASSNPSGSVGETQYF

d_call: TRBD2
v_call: TRBV5-1
j_call: TRBJ2-3
cdr3_aa: CASSGPSGTDTQYF

d_call: -
v_call: TRBV5-1
j_call: TRBJ2-7
cdr3_aa: CASSLDGRSYEQYF

d_call: TRBD2
v_call: TRBV12-3/TRBV12-4
j_call: TRBJ2-2
cdr3_aa: CASSTQREIGELFF

d_call: -
v_call: TRBV2
j_call: TRBJ1-2
cdr3_aa: CASSGFWEGYTF

d_call: TRBD1
v_call: TRBV5-1
j_call: TRBJ1-1
cdr3_aa: CASSLGRGGQGDSEAFF

d_call: TRBD1
v_call: TRBV4-3
j_call: TRBJ2-1
cdr3_aa: CASRFQGDSEQFF

d_call: -
v_call: TRBV28
j_call: TRBJ1-6
cdr3_aa: CASSPTDSPLHF

d_call: TRBD2
v_call: TRBV20-1
j_call: TRBJ2-7
cdr3_aa: CSASWGLASSEQYF

d_call: TRBD2
v_call: TRBV12-5
j_call: TRBJ2-1
cdr3_aa: CASAGGLNEHFF

d_call: -
v_call: TRBV5-1
j_call: TRBJ2-2
cdr3_aa: CASQPQGNTGELFF

d_call: TRBD1
v_call: TRBV4-1
j_call: TRBJ1-1
cdr3_aa: CASSLLTGGTGSAEAFF

d_call: -
v_call: TRBV20-1
j_call: TRBJ2-1
cdr3_aa: CSAGRTGEAEFF

d_call: -
v_call: TRBV20-1
j_call: TRBJ1-1
cdr3_aa: CSARVEANTEAFF

d_call: -
v_call: TRBV29-1
j_call: TRBJ2-3
cdr3_aa: CSVGPSALDTQYF

d_call: TRBD2
v_call: TRBV20-1
j_call: TRBJ2-7
cdr3_aa: CSAISSGNNVDEQYF

d_call: TRBD2
v_call: TRBV27
j_call: TRBJ2-7
cdr3_aa: CASSSRTRTHEQYF

d_call: -
v_call: TRBV20-1
j_call: TRBJ2-5
cdr3_aa: CSAKFETQYF

d_call: TRBD2
v_call: TRBV2
j_call: TRBJ2-3
cdr3_aa: CASRLAGGRTDTQYF

d_call: -
v_call: TRBV6-2/TRBV6-3
j_call: TRBJ2-1
cdr3_aa: CASSMGLGKFF

d_call: -
v_call: TRBV28
j_call: TRBJ1-2
cdr3_aa: CASSLDPAGYTF

d_call: TRBD1
v_call: TRBV29-1
j_call: TRBJ2-3
cdr3_aa: CSVEGQGASGTDTQYF

d_call: TRBD1
v_call: TRBV6-1
j_call: TRBJ1-3
cdr3_aa: CAGGQGANTIYF

d_call: -
v_call: TRBV20-1
j_call: TRBJ1-5
cdr3_aa: CSARGGDRPQHF

d_call: TRBD1
v_call: TRBV6-2/TRBV6-3
j_call: TRBJ2-2
cdr3_aa: CASSRTGTAITGELFF

d_call: -
v_call: TRBV7-2
j_call: TRBJ2-2
cdr3_aa: CASSYRPITGELFF

d_call: TRBD1
v_call: TRBV20-1
j_call: TRBJ1-6
cdr3_aa: CSADKLDRGPYNSPLHF

d_call: TRBD2
v_call: TRBV20-1
j_call: TRBJ2-5
cdr3_aa: CSARGGTTQETQYF

d_call: TRBD1
v_call: TRBV10-2
j_call: TRBJ2-7
cdr3_aa: CASTAGQALIEQYF

d_call: -
v_call: TRBV5-6
j_call: TRBJ2-7
cdr3_aa: CASSPPGARTYEQYF

d_call: -
v_call: TRBV7-9
j_call: TRBJ2-1
cdr3_aa: CASSLLARSSYNEQFF

d_call: -
v_call: TRBV5-6
j_call: TRBJ2-1
cdr3_aa: CASSLDGGHYNEQFF

d_call: TRBD1
v_call: TRBV5-5
j_call: TRBJ1-2
cdr3_aa: CASSPLQGQGPYGYTF

d_call: -
v_call: TRBV18
j_call: TRBJ1-3
cdr3_aa: CASSPLQGNTIYF

d_call: -
v_call: TRBV4-1
j_call: TRBJ1-1
cdr3_aa: CASSQLISSNTEAFF

d_call: -
v_call: TRBV7-2
j_call: TRBJ1-2
cdr3_aa: CASGTGTAFYGYTF

d_call: TRBD1
v_call: TRBV3-1
j_call: TRBJ2-5
cdr3_aa: CASSQEQGDHQETQYF

d_call: TRBD1
v_call: TRBV19
j_call: TRBJ1-3
cdr3_aa: CASSVPGQVSGNTIYF

d_call: -
v_call: TRBV7-2
j_call: TRBJ1-2
cdr3_aa: CASSLTGLHGYTF